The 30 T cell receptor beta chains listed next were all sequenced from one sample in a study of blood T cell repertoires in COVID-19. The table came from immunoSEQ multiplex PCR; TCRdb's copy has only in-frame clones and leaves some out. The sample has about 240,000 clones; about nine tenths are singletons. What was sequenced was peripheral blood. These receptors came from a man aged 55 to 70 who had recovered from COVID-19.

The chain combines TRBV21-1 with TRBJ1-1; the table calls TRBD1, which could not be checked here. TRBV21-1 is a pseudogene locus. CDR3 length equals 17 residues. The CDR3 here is CASSKEGDTPLNTEAFF. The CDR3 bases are TGTGCCAGCAGCAAAGAGGGGGACACCCCTTTGAACACTGAAGCTTTCTTT.

CDR3 in amino acids: CASERGQKGLAGKQFF. DNA for the CDR3: TGCGCCAGCGAGAGGGGACAAAAGGGACTAGCGGGGAAGCAGTTCTTC. V and J are TRBV5-1 and TRBJ2-1, with 13 positions matching TRBD2. The CDR3 covers 16 residues. Germline V gives CDR1 SGHRS, CDR2 YFSETQ. With 7 bases clipped from V and 11 bases from J, the junction kept 15 bases outside the gene matches.

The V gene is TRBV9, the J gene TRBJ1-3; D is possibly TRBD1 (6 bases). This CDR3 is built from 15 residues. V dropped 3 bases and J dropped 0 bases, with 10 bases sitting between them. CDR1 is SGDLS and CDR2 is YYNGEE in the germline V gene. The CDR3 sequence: CASSATGSSGNTIYF. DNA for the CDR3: TGTGCCAGCAGCGCAACAGGGAGCTCTGGAAACACCATATATTTT.

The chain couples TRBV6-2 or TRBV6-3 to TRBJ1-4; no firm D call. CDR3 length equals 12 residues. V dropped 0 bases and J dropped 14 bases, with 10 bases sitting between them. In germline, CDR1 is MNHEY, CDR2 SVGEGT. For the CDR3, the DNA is TGTGCCAGCAGTTACTCACCCGGGAATCTGTTTTTT. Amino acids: CASSYSPGNLFF.

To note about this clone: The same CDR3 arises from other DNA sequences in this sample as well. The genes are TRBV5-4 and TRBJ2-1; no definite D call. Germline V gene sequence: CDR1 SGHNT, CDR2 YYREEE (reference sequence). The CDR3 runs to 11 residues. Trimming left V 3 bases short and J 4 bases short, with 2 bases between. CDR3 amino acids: CASSSYNEQFF. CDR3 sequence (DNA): TGTGCCAGCAGCTCGTACAATGAGCAGTTCTTC. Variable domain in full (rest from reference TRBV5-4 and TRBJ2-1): ETGVTQSPTHLIKTRGQQVTLRCSSQSGHNTVSWYQQALGQGPQFIFQYYREEENGRGNFPPRFSGLQFPNYSSELNVNALELDDSALYLCASSSYNEQFFGPGTRLTVL.

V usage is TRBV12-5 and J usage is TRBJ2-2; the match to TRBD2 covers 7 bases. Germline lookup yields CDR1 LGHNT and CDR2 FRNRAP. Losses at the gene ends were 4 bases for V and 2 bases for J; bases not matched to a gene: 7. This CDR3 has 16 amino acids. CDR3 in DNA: TGTGCTAGTGGTTCAAATGGCGGGGGAAACACCGGGGAGCTGTTTTTT. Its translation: CASGSNGGGNTGELFF.

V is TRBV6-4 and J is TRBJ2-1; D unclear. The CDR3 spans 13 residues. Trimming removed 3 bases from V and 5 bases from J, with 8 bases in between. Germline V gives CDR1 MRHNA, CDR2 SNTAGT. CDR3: CASSESANNEQFF. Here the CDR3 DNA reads TGTGCCAGCAGTGAAAGCGCTAACAATGAGCAGTTCTTC.

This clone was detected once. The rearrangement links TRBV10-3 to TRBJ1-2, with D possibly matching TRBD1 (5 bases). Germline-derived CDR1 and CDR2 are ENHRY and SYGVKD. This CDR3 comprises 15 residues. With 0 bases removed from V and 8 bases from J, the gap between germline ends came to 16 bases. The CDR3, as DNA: TGTGCCATCAGTGAGTCGAGTCAGGGTATCAACGGCTACACCTTC. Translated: CAISESSQGINGYTF.

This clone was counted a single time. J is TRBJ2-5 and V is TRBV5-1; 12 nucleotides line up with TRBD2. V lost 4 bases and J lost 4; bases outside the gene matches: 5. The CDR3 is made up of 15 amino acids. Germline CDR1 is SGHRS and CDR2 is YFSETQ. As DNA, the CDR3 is TGCGCCAGCAGCCCGGGACTAGCGGGCGGAGAGACCCAGTACTTC. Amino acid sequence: CASSPGLAGGETQYF.

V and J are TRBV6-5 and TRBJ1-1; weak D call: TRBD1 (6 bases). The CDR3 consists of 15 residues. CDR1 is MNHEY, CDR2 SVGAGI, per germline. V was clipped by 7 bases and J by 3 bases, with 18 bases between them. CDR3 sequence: CASIPRGGRDTEAFF. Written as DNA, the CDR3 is TGTGCCAGCATCCCCCGAGGGGGAAGGGACACTGAAGCTTTCTTT.

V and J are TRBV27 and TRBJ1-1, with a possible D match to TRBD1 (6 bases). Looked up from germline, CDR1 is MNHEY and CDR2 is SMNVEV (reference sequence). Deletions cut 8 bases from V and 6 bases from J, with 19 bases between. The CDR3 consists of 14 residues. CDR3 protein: CASASGWTAPEAFF. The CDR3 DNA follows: TGTGCCAGCGCTAGCGGCTGGACAGCTCCTGAAGCTTTCTTT.

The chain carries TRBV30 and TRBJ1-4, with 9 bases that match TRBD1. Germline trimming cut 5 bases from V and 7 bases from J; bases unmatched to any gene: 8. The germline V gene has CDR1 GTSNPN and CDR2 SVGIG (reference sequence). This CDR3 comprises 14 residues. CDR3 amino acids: CAWGRQGGSEKLFF. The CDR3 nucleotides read TGTGCCTGGGGAAGACAGGGGGGAAGTGAAAAACTGTTTTTT. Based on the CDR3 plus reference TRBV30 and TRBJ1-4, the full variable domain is SQTIHQWPATLVQPVGSPLSLECTVEGTSNPNLYWYRQAAGRGLQLLFYSVGIGQISSEVPQNLSASRPQDRQFILSSKKLLLSDSGFYLCAWGRQGGSEKLFFGSGTQLSVL.

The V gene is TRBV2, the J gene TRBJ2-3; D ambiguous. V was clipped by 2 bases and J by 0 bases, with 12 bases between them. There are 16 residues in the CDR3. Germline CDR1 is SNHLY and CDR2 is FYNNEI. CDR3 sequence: CASSEILPSSTDTQYF. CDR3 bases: TGTGCCAGCAGTGAAATTCTACCGTCTAGCACAGATACGCAGTATTTT. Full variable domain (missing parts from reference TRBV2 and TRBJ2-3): EPEVTQTPSHQVTQMGQEVILRCVPISNHLYFYWYRQILGQKVEFLVSFYNNEISEKSEIFDDQFSVERPDGSNFTLKIRSTKLEDSAMYFCASSEILPSSTDTQYFGPGTRLTVL.

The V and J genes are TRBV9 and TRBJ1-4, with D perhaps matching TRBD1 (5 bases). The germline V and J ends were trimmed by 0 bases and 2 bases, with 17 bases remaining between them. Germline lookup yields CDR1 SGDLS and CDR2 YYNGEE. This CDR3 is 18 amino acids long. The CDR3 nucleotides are TGTGCCAGCAGCGTAGATAGGGGACCCGGAGGGACTAATGAAAAACTGTTTTTT. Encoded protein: CASSVDRGPGGTNEKLFF.

CDR3 loop: CASSYGEGYNEQFF. For the CDR3, the DNA is TGTGCCAGCAGTTACGGGGAGGGGTACAATGAGCAGTTCTTC. The chain joins TRBV6-5 to TRBJ2-1; 7 bases are a match to TRBD2. This CDR3 is built from 14 residues. CDR1 MNHEY and CDR2 SVGAGI come from the germline V gene. V dropped 2 bases and J dropped 4; count of bases not matched to a gene: 2.

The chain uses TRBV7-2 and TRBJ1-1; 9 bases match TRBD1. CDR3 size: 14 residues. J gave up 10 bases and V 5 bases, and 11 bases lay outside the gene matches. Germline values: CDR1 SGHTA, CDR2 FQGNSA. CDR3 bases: TGTGCCAGCAGCACCCGACAGGGGGGTTTTTCAGCTTTCTTT. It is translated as CASSTRQGGFSAFF.

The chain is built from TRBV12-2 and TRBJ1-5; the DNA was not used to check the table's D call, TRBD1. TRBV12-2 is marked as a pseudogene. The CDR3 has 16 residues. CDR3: CASRLWRHFSNQPQHF. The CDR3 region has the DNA TGTGCAAGTCGCCTCTGGCGACATTTTAGCAATCAGCCCCAGCATTTT.

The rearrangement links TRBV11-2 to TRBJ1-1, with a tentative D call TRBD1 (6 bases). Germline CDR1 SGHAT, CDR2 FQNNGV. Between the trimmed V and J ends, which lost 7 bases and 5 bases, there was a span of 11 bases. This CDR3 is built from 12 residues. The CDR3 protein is CASNNRETEAFF. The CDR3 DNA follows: TGTGCCAGCAACAACAGGGAAACTGAAGCTTTCTTT.

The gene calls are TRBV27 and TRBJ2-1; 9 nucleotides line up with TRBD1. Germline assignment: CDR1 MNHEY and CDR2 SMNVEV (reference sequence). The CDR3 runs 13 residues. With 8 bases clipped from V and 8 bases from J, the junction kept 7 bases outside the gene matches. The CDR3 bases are TGTGCCAGCTCACAGGGGGCGTACGATGAGCAGTTCTTC. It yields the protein CASSQGAYDEQFF.

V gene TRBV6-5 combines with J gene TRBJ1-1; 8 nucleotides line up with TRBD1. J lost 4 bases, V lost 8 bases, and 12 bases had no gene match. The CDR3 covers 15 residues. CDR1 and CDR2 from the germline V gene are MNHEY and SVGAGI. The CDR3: CASAGQGAVFTEAFF. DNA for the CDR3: TGTGCCAGCGCGGGTCAGGGGGCTGTTTTCACTGAAGCTTTCTTT.

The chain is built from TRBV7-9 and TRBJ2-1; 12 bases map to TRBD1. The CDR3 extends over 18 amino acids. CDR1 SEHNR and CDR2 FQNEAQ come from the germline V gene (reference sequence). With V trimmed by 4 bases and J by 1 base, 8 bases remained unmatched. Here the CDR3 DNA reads TGTGCCAGCAGCTCCAAAGGGACAGGGGGCCTTTCCTACAATGAGCAGTTCTTC. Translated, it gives CASSSKGTGGLSYNEQFF.

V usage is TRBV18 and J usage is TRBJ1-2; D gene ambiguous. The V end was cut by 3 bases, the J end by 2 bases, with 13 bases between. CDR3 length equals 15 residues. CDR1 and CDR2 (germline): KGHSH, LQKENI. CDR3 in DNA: TGTGCCAGCTCACCTGACACGGGGATCAACTATGGCTACACCTTC. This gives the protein CASSPDTGINYGYTF.

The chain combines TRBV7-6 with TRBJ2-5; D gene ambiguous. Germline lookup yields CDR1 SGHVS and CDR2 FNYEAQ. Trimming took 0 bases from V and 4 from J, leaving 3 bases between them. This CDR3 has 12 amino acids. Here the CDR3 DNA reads TGTGCCAGCAGCTTAGCGAGAGAGACCCAGTACTTC. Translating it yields CASSLARETQYF.

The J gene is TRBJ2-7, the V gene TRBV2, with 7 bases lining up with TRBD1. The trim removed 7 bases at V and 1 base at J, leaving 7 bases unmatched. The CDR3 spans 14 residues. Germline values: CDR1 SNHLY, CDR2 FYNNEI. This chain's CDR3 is CASIYGQASYEQYV. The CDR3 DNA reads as TGTGCCAGCATATACGGACAGGCGTCCTACGAGCAGTACGTC.

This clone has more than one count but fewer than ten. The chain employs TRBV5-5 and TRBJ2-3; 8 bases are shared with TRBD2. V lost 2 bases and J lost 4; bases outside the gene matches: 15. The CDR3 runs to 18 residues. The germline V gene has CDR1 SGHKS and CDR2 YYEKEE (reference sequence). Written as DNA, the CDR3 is TGTGCCAGCAGCTTTCGGGTAGTGGTCGGGGGGGCGGCAGATACGCAGTATTTT. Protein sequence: CASSFRVVVGGAADTQYF.

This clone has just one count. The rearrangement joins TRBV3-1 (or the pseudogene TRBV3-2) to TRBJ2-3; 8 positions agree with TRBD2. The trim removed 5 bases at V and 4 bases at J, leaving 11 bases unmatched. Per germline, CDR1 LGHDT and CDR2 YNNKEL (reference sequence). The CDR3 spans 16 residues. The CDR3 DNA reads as TGTGCCAGCAGCGCGCCGGGACTAGGGGTATCAGATACGCAGTATTTT. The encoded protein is CASSAPGLGVSDTQYF.

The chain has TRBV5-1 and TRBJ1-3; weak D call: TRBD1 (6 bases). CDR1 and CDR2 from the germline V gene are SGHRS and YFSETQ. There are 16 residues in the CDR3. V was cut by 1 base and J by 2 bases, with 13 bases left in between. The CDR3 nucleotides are TGCGCCAGCAGCTTGAGCGTCAGGGGAACTGGAAACACCATATATTTT. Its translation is CASSLSVRGTGNTIYF.

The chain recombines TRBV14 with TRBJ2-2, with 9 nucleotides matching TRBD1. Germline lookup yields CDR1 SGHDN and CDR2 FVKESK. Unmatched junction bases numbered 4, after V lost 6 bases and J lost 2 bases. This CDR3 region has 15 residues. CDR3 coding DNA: TGTGCCAGCAGATACAGGGGGCTTAACACCGGGGAGCTGTTTTTT. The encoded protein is CASRYRGLNTGELFF.

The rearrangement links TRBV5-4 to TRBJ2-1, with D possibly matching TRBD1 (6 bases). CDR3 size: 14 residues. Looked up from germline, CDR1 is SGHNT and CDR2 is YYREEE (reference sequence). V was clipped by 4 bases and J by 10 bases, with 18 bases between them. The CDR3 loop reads CASSIPTGPREQFF. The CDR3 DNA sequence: TGTGCCAGCAGCATCCCGACAGGTCCGAGAGAGCAGTTCTTC. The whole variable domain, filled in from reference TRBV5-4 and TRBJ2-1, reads ETGVTQSPTHLIKTRGQQVTLRCSSQSGHNTVSWYQQALGQGPQFIFQYYREEENGRGNFPPRFSGLQFPNYSSELNVNALELDDSALYLCASSIPTGPREQFFGPGTRLTVL.

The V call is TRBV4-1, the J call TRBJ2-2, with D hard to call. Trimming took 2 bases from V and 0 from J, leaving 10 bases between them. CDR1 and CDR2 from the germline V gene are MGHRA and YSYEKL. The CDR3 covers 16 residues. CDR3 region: CASSQFQISNTGELFF. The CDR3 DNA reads TGCGCCAGCAGCCAATTCCAGATTTCGAACACCGGGGAGCTGTTTTTT.